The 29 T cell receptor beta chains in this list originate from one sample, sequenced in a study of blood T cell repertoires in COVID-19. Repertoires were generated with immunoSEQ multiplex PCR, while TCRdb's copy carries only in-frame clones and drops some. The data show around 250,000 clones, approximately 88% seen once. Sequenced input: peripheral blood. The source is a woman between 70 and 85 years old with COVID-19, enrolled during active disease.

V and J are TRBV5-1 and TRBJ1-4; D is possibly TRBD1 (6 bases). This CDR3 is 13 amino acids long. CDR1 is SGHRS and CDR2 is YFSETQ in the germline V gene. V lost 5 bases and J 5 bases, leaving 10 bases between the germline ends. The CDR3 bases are TGCGCCAGCAGAAGGACAGAAAATGAAAAACTGTTTTTT. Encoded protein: CASRRTENEKLFF.

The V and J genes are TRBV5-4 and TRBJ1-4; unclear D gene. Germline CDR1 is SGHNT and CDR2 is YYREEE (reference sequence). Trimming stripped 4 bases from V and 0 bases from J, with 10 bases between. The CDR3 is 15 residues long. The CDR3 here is CASSLAGSTNEKLFF. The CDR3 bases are TGTGCCAGCAGCCTTGCGGGATCAACTAATGAAAAACTGTTTTTT. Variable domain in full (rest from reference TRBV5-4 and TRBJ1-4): ETGVTQSPTHLIKTRGQQVTLRCSSQSGHNTVSWYQQALGQGPQFIFQYYREEENGRGNFPPRFSGLQFPNYSSELNVNALELDDSALYLCASSLAGSTNEKLFFGSGTQLSVL.

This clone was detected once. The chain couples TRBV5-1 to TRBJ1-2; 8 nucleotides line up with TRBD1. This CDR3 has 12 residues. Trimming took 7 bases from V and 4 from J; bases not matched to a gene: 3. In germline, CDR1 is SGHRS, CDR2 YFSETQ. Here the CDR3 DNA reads TGCGCCAGCGCAGGGGGCAGCTATGGCTACACCTTC. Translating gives CASAGGSYGYTF.

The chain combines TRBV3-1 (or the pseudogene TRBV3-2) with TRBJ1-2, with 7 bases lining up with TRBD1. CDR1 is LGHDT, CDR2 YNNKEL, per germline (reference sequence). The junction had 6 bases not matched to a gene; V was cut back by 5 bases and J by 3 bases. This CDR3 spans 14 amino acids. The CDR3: CASSSGGDHYGYTF. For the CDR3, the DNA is TGTGCCAGCAGCTCAGGGGGAGATCACTATGGCTACACCTTC.

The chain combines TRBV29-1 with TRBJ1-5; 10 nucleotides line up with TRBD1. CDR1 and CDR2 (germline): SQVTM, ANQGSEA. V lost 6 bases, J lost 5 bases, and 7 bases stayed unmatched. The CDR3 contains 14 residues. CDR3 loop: CSVADRGQYQPQHF. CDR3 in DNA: TGCAGCGTAGCCGACAGGGGGCAGTATCAGCCCCAGCATTTT.

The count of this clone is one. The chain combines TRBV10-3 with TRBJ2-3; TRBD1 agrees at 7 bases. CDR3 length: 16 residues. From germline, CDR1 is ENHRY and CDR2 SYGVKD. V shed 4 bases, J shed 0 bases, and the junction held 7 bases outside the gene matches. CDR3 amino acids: CAISGRTGASTDTQYF. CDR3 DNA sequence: TGTGCCATCAGTGGAAGAACAGGGGCTAGCACAGATACGCAGTATTTT.

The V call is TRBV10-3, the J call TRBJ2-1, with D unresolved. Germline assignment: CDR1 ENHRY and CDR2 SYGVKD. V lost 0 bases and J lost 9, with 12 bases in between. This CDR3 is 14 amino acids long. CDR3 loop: CAISESGSTGEQFF. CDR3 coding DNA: TGTGCCATCAGTGAGTCAGGAAGTACGGGTGAGCAGTTCTTC.

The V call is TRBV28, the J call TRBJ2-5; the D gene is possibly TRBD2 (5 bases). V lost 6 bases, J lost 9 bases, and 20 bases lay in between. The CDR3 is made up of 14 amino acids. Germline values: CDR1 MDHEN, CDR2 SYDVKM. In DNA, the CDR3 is TGTGCCAGCAGGGGTTCAGCGGAAACCAGGTCCCAGTACTTC. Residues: CASRGSAETRSQYF.

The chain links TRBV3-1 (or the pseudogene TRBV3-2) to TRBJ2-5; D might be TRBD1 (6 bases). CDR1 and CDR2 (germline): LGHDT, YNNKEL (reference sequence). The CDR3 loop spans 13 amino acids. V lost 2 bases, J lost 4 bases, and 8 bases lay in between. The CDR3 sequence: CASSQTGRETQYF. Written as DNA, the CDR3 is TGTGCCAGCAGCCAAACAGGGAGAGAGACCCAGTACTTC.

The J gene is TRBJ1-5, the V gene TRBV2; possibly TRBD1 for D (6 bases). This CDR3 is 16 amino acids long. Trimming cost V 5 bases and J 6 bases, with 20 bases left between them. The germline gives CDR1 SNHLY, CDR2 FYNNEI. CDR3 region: CASSYGATGPGQPQHF. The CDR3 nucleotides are TGTGCCAGCAGTTATGGGGCGACAGGACCGGGTCAGCCCCAGCATTTT. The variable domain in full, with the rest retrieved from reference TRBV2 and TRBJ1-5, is EPEVTQTPSHQVTQMGQEVILRCVPISNHLYFYWYRQILGQKVEFLVSFYNNEISEKSEIFDDQFSVERPDGSNFTLKIRSTKLEDSAMYFCASSYGATGPGQPQHFGDGTRLSIL.

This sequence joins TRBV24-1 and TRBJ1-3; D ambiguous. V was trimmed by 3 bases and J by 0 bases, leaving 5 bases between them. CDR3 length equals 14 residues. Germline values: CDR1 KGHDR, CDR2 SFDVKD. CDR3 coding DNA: TGTGCCACCAGTGATGAGAACTCTGGAAACACCATATATTTT. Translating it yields CATSDENSGNTIYF.

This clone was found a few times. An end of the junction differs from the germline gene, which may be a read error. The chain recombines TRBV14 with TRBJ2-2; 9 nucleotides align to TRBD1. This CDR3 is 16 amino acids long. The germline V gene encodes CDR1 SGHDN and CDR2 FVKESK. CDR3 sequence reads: CASSPLGTGNTRELFF. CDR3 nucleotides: TGTGCCAGCAGCCCTTTGGGGACAGGGAACACCCGGGAGCTGTTTTTT.

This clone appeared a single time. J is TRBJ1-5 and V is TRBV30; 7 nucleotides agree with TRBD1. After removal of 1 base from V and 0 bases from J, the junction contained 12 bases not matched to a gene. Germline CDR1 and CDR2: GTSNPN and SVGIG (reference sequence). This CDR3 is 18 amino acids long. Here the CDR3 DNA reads TGTGCCTGGAGTGGGGGCTGGGACAGTTCCCTTAGCAATCAGCCCCAGCATTTT. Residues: CAWSGGWDSSLSNQPQHF.

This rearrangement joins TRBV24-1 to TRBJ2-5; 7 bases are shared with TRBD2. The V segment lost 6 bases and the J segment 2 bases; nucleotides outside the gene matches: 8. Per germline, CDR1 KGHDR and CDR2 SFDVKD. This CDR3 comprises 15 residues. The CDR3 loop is CATSWTGGLQETQYF. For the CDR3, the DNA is TGTGCCACCAGTTGGACGGGAGGACTACAAGAGACCCAGTACTTC.

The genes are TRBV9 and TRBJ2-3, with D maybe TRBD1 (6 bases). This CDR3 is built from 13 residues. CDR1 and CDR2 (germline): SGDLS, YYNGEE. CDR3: CATAQGDTDTQYF. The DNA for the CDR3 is TGTGCTACGGCACAGGGAGACACAGATACGCAGTATTTT. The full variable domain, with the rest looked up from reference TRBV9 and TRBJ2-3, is DSGVTQTPKHLITATGQRVTLRCSPRSGDLSVYWYQQSLDQGLQFLIQYYNGEERAKGNILERFSAQQFPDLHSELNLSSLELGDSALYFCATAQGDTDTQYFGPGTRLTVL.

CDR3 region: CAIYRRGLTSLRGNEQFF. As DNA, the CDR3 is TGTGCCATCTATAGGAGGGGCTTAACTAGTCTGAGGGGAAATGAGCAGTTCTTC. The rearrangement joins TRBV2 to TRBJ2-1; a possible D gene is TRBD2 (6 bases). Per germline, CDR1 SNHLY and CDR2 FYNNEI. Trimming stripped 10 bases from V and 7 bases from J, with 32 bases between. This CDR3 region has 18 residues. Variable domain in full (rest from reference TRBV2 and TRBJ2-1): EPEVTQTPSHQVTQMGQEVILRCVPISNHLYFYWYRQILGQKVEFLVSFYNNEISEKSEIFDDQFSVERPDGSNFTLKIRSTKLEDSAMYFCAIYRRGLTSLRGNEQFFGPGTRLTVL.

CDR3 residues: CASSERGNSNEKLFF. The CDR3 DNA reads as TGTGCCAGCAGTGAAAGGGGAAATTCTAATGAAAAACTGTTTTTT. The V gene is TRBV2, the J gene TRBJ1-4; D is possibly TRBD1 (5 bases). Germline V gene data show CDR1 as SNHLY and CDR2 as FYNNEI. This CDR3 comprises 15 residues. V was trimmed by 2 bases and J by 3 bases, leaving 10 bases between them.

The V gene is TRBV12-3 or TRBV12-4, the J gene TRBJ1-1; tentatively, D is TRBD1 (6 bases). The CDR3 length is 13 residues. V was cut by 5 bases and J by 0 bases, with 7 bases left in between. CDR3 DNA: TGTGCCAGCAGTACAGGGATGAACACTGAAGCTTTCTTT. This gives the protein CASSTGMNTEAFF.

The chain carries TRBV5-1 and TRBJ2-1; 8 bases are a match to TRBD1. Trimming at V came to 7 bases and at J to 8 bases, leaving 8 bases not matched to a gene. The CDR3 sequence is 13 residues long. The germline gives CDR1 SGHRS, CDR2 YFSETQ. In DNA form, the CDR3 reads TGCGCCAGCTCCGGCAGGGGGCAAGATGAGCAGTTCTTC. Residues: CASSGRGQDEQFF. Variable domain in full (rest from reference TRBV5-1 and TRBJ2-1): KAGVTQTPRYLIKTRGQQVTLSCSPISGHRSVSWYQQTPGQGLQFLFEYFSETQRNKGNFPGRFSGRQFSNSRSEMNVSTLELGDSALYLCASSGRGQDEQFFGPGTRLTVL.

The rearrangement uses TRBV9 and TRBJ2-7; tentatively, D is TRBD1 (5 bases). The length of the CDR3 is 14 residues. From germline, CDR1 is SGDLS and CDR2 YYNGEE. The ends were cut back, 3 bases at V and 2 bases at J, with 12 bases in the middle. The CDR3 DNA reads TGTGCCAGCAGCGCAACGACAGCAACCTACGAGCAGTACTTC. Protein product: CASSATTATYEQYF.

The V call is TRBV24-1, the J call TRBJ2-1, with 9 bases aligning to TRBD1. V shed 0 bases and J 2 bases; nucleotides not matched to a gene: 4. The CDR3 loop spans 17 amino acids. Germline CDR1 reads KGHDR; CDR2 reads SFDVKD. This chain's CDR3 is CATSDLGQGRTYNEQFF. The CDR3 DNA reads TGTGCCACCAGTGATTTGGGACAGGGGAGGACCTACAATGAGCAGTTCTTC.

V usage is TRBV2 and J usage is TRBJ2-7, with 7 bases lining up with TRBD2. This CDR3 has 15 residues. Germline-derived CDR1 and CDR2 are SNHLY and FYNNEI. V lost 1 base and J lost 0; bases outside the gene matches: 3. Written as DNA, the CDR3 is TGTGCCAGCAGTGAAGTAGGGACTAACTCCTACGAGCAGTACTTC. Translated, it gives CASSEVGTNSYEQYF.

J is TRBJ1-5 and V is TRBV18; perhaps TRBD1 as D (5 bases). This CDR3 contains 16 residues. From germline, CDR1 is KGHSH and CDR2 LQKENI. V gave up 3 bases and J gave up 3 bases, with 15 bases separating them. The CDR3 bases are TGTGCCAGCTCACCGTCATTTGGGGCCGACAATCAGCCCCAGCATTTT. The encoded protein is CASSPSFGADNQPQHF.

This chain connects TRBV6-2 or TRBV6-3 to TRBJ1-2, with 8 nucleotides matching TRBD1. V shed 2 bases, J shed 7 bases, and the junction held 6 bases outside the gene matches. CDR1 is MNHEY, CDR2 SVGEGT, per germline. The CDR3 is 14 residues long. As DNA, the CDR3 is TGTGCCAGCAGTTACCCGGACAGGGCGGGTGGCTACACCTTC. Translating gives CASSYPDRAGGYTF.

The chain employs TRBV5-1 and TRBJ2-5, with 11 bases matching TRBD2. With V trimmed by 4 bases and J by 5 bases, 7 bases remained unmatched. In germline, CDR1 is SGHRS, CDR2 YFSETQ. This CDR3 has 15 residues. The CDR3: CASSIVAGGRETQYF. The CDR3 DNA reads TGCGCCAGCAGCATCGTAGCGGGAGGGAGGGAGACCCAGTACTTC.

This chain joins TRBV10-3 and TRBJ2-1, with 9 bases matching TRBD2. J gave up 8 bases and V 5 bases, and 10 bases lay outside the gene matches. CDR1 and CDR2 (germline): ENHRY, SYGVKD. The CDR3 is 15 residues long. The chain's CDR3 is CAISPGVAGVYEQFF. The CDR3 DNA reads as TGTGCCATCAGTCCGGGGGTAGCGGGAGTCTATGAGCAGTTCTTC.

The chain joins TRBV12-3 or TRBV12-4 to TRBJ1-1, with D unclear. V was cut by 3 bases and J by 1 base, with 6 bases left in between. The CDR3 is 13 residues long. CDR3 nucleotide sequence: TGTGCCAGCAGTTTTGGCTCGAACACTGAAGCTTTCTTT. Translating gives CASSFGSNTEAFF.

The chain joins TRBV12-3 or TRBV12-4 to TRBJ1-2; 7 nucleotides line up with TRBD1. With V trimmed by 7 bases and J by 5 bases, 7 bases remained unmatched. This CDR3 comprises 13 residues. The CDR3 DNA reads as TGTGCCAGCATTCCCGCGACAGGGTATGGCTACACCTTC. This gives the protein CASIPATGYGYTF.

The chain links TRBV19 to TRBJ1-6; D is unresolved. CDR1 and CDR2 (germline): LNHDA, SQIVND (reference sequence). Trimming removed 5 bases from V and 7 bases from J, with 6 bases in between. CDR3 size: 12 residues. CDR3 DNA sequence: TGTGCCAGTAGTCTCAGGAATTCACCCCTCCACTTT. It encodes CASSLRNSPLHF.